The 21 T cell receptor beta chains below all came from one sample that was sequenced in a study of CD8 T cells in ankylosing spondylitis. MiXCR, run by TCRdb on the 5' RACE reads, gives a single entry per CDR3 protein. Among about 220,000 distinct CDR3 sequences, roughly a tenth were seen once, and the ten largest hold approximately 20%. The material sequenced was blood, either unsorted or a sorted T cell fraction (not recorded which). These receptors came from a male donor with ankylosing spondylitis or in good health (not recorded which).

This clonotype was seen many times. This chain uses TRBV9 with TRBJ1-5, with a weak D call TRBD1 (5 bases). V gave up 3 bases and J gave up 5 bases, with 9 bases separating them. CDR1 is SGDLS and CDR2 is YYNGEE in the germline V gene. The CDR3 is 13 amino acids. CDR3 amino acids: CASSAWGDQPQHF. In DNA, the CDR3 is TGTGCCAGCAGCGCCTGGGGGGATCAGCCCCAGCATTTT.

The chain carries TRBV19 and TRBJ2-7; 8 nucleotides agree with TRBD1. The CDR3 is 14 amino acids. CDR1 LNHDA and CDR2 SQIVND come from the germline V gene (reference sequence). The J segment lost 2 bases and the V segment lost 8 bases, leaving 8 bases of the junction unmatched. CDR3 loop: CASQSGQGPYEQYF. In DNA form, the CDR3 reads TGTGCCAGTCAGTCCGGACAGGGTCCCTACGAGCAGTACTTC.

This clonotype has a count of ten or more. J is TRBJ2-2 and V is TRBV10-3; TRBD2 might be the D (5 bases). CDR3 length equals 18 residues. Trimming shortened V by 2 bases and J by 2 bases, and 18 bases separated the two germline ends. Germline CDR1 and CDR2: ENHRY and SYGVKD. The CDR3 bases are TGTGCCATCAGTGAGAGGGAGCCCGACCTATCTAACACCGGGGAGCTGTTTTTT. This codes for CAISEREPDLSNTGELFF.

This chain connects TRBV5-5 to TRBJ1-2; D is unclear. Trimming left V 3 bases short and J 1 base short, with 10 bases between. Per germline, CDR1 SGHKS and CDR2 YYEKEE (reference sequence). This CDR3 has 14 amino acids. The CDR3 DNA is TGTGCCAGCAGCTGGCGGACGGATAACTATGGCTACACCTTC. Translating it yields CASSWRTDNYGYTF. Complete variable domain (other parts from reference TRBV5-5 and TRBJ1-2): DAGVTQSPTHLIKTRGQQVTLRCSPISGHKSVSWYQQVLGQGPQFIFQYYEKEERGRGNFPDRFSARQFPNYSSELNVNALLLGDSALYLCASSWRTDNYGYTFGSGTRLTVV.

This clonotype has a count of ten or more. The genes are TRBV20-1 and TRBJ2-4; 16 nucleotides line up with TRBD2. The length of the CDR3 is 18 residues. Germline CDR1 and CDR2: DFQATT and SNEGSKA (reference sequence). Trimming took 1 base from V and 3 from J; bases not matched to a gene: 6. In DNA form, the CDR3 reads TGCAGTGCTAGAGGGGGACTAGCGGGGGGGCCGGTCAAAAACATTCAGTACTTC. Protein sequence: CSARGGLAGGPVKNIQYF.

A few counts support this clonotype. The gene calls are TRBV5-1 and TRBJ2-5; D unresolved. Trimming removed 4 bases at V and 0 bases at J, with 10 bases between. In germline, CDR1 is SGHRS, CDR2 YFSETQ. The CDR3 has 14 residues. The CDR3 DNA is TGCGCCAGCAGCCCGGAAGGATACCAAGAGACCCAGTACTTC. Translating it yields CASSPEGYQETQYF.

The J gene is TRBJ1-2, the V gene TRBV2; 9 nucleotides match TRBD1. CDR3 length: 15 amino acids. Germline loops: CDR1 SNHLY, CDR2 FYNNEI. V shed 5 bases, J shed 4 bases, and the junction held 8 bases outside the gene matches. DNA of the CDR3: TGTGCCAGCAGTATACGGGGACAGGGAGGCTATGGCTACACCTTC. Translated: CASSIRGQGGYGYTF. Full variable domain (missing parts from reference TRBV2 and TRBJ1-2): EPEVTQTPSHQVTQMGQEVILRCVPISNHLYFYWYRQILGQKVEFLVSFYNNEISEKSEIFDDQFSVERPDGSNFTLKIRSTKLEDSAMYFCASSIRGQGGYGYTFGSGTRLTVV.

V and J are TRBV7-8 and TRBJ2-1; TRBD1 is a possible D gene (5 bases). The germline V gene has CDR1 SGHVS and CDR2 FQNEAQ. V lost 5 bases and J lost 6, with 14 bases in between. The CDR3 runs 14 residues. CDR3 coding DNA: TGTGCCAGCAGCCCAGGGATAGGGGTCAATGAGCAGTTCTTC. Translating gives CASSPGIGVNEQFF.

This clonotype was seen at least ten times. This chain links TRBV28 with TRBJ1-2, with 7 bases matching TRBD1. The V gene end was trimmed by 4 bases and the J gene end by 2 bases; junction bases not matched to a gene: 4. This CDR3 is 14 amino acids long. CDR1 and CDR2 (germline): MDHEN, SYDVKM. The CDR3 DNA reads as TGTGCCAGCAGTTACAGGGGCAGGAACTATGGCTACACCTTC. It translates to CASSYRGRNYGYTF.

At least ten counts were recorded for this clonotype. The chain couples TRBV12-3 or TRBV12-4 to TRBJ1-1; no definite D call. The CDR3 loop spans 16 amino acids. V gave up 5 bases and J gave up 8 bases, with 24 bases separating them. As DNA, the CDR3 is TGTGCCAGCAGTCGTTCCCACCCCCTCCGGGCCGAGGAAGCTTTCTTT. The encoded protein is CASSRSHPLRAEEAFF.

The rearrangement joins TRBV6-1 to TRBJ1-5; 9 nucleotides line up with TRBD1. CDR3 length: 14 residues. The germline gives CDR1 MNHNS, CDR2 SASEGT. The J segment lost 4 bases and the V segment lost 8 bases, leaving 6 bases of the junction unmatched. CDR3 nucleotides: TGTGCCAGCGTAGGGACAGGGAATAATCAGCCCCAGCATTTT. Protein product: CASVGTGNNQPQHF.

The chain joins TRBV24-1 to TRBJ1-2, with D perhaps TRBD1 (6 bases). The CDR3 is 16 amino acids. Germline V gives CDR1 KGHDR, CDR2 SFDVKD. V lost 4 bases to trimming and J lost 6 bases, with 20 bases between them. CDR3: CATSDPAQGPRDGYTF. The CDR3 region has the DNA TGTGCCACCAGTGACCCCGCACAGGGACCCAGGGATGGCTACACCTTC.

The table lists this clonotype with a few counts. The chain combines TRBV29-1 with TRBJ2-1; a weak D match, TRBD1 (6 bases). CDR1 and CDR2 from the germline V gene are SQVTM and ANQGSEA. The CDR3 extends over 14 amino acids. V was cut by 4 bases and J by 9 bases, with 19 bases left in between. CDR3 bases: TGCAGCGTTGCAGGGGAACTAGGGATTGGTGAGCAGTTCTTC. Its translation: CSVAGELGIGEQFF.

This clonotype has just a few counts. In DNA form, the CDR3 reads TGTGCCAGCAGCTTAACCGGGACTAGCAGCGGAGATACGCAGTATTTT. The encoded protein is CASSLTGTSSGDTQYF. The V call is TRBV7-2, the J call TRBJ2-3; 9 bases map to TRBD2. Germline loops: CDR1 SGHTA, CDR2 FQGNSA. With V trimmed by 2 bases and J by 5 bases, 8 bases remained unmatched. The CDR3 totals 16 residues.

The rearrangement uses TRBV7-3 and TRBJ2-3; 7 bases are shared with TRBD2. There are 14 residues in the CDR3. The junction had 7 bases not matched to a gene; V was cut back by 3 bases and J by 7 bases. The germline V gene encodes CDR1 SGHTA and CDR2 FQGTGA. This CDR3 is CASSFGGRGNTQYF. CDR3 DNA: TGTGCCAGCAGCTTCGGGGGGAGAGGAAATACGCAGTATTTT.

This clonotype has at least ten counts. The rearrangement uses TRBV29-1 and TRBJ2-7, with TRBD1 as a possible D gene (5 bases). The CDR3 sequence is 13 residues long. Germline V gives CDR1 SQVTM, CDR2 ANQGSEA. The V and J ends lost 4 bases and 0 bases respectively, with 10 bases between them. CDR3 sequence (DNA): TGCAGCGTTGTGGGCAGGGTCTCCTACGAGCAGTACTTC. This sequence encodes CSVVGRVSYEQYF.

Ten or more counts support this clonotype. V gene TRBV5-1 combines with J gene TRBJ1-1, with D perhaps matching TRBD1 (6 bases). CDR3 length: 17 amino acids. CDR1 and CDR2 (germline): SGHRS, YFSETQ. V lost 0 bases to trimming and J lost 1 base, with 16 bases between them. The chain's CDR3 is CASSLAAGQGTNTEAFF. CDR3 bases: TGCGCCAGCAGCTTGGCCGCGGGTCAGGGGACGAACACTGAAGCTTTCTTT.

This rearrangement joins TRBV20-1 to TRBJ2-7; D is possibly TRBD2 (6 bases). Germline V gives CDR1 DFQATT, CDR2 SNEGSKA (reference sequence). Trimming removed 3 bases at V and 5 bases at J, with 17 bases between. The CDR3 is 14 residues long. As DNA, the CDR3 is TGCAGTGCTAGGGGACCGGGACTTGGGGACGAGCAGTACTTC. Its protein is CSARGPGLGDEQYF.

Many counts were recorded for this clonotype. The rearrangement links TRBV20-1 to TRBJ2-7, with D tentatively TRBD1 (5 bases). The ends were cut back, 3 bases at V and 4 bases at J, with 16 bases in the middle. The germline CDR1 and CDR2 sequences are DFQATT and SNEGSKA (reference sequence). This CDR3 is built from 14 residues. The CDR3 loop reads CSASGAGNEYEQYF. CDR3 DNA: TGCAGTGCTAGTGGGGCAGGGAATGAGTACGAGCAGTACTTC.

This clonotype was found many times. This chain joins TRBV9 and TRBJ2-1; 10 bases map to TRBD1. This CDR3 has 14 residues. Germline V gives CDR1 SGDLS, CDR2 YYNGEE. V shed 4 bases, J shed 7 bases, and the junction held 5 bases outside the gene matches. CDR3 sequence: CASSSRQGANEQFF. In DNA form, the CDR3 reads TGTGCCAGCAGCTCACGACAGGGGGCAAATGAGCAGTTCTTC.

This clonotype appeared many times. The chain carries TRBV29-1 and TRBJ2-7; 9 bases are a match to TRBD1. Per the germline V gene, CDR1 is SQVTM and CDR2 is ANQGSEA. V dropped 8 bases and J dropped 0; count of bases not matched to a gene: 17. This CDR3 contains 17 residues. The DNA for the CDR3 is TGCAGCAGTTCCTCTACCGGGACAGGGTTTAGCTCCTACGAGCAGTACTTC. Translation: CSSSSTGTGFSSYEQYF.